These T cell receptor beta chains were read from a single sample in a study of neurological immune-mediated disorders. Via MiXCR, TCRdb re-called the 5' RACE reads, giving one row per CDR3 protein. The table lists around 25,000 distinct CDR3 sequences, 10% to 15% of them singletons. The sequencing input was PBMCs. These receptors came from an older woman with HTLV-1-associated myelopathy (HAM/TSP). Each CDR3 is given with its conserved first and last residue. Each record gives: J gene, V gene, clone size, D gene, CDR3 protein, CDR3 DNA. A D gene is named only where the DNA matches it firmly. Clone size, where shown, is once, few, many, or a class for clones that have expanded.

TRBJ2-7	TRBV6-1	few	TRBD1	CASWPGQESYEQYF	TGTGCCAGCTGGCCGGGACAGGAGTCCTACGAGCAGTACTTC
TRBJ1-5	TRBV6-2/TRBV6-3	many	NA	CASSRGEVQPQHF	TGTGCCAGCTCTCGGGGGGAGGTCCAGCCCCAGCATTTT
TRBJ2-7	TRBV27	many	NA	CASSPFRSTYEQYF	TGTGCCAGCAGTCCTTTTCGTAGCACCTACGAGCAGTACTTC
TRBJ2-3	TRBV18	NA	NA	CASSPPKGPGQVGTDTQYF	TGTGCCAGCTCACCACCGAAGGGCCCCGGGCAGGTGGGCACAGATACGCAGTATTTT
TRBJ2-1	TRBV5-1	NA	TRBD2	CASSLGDSGGRWSRDEQFF	TGCGCCAGCAGCTTGGGTGATAGCGGGGGGCGATGGTCTAGAGATGAGCAGTTCTTC
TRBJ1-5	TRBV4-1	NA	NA	CASSQHSAGAHQFSNQPQHF	TGCGCCAGCAGCCAACACAGCGCAGGGGCCCACCAATTTAGCAATCAGCCCCAGCATTTC
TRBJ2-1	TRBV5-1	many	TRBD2	CASTGGNSYNEQFF	TGCGCCAGCACGGGGGGAAACTCCTACAATGAGCAGTTCTTC
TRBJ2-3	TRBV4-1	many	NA	CASSRQQSTDTQYF	TGCGCCAGCAGCCGTCAACAGAGCACAGATACGCAGTATTTT
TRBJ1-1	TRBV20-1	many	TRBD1	CSASPRTGGFTEAFF	TGCAGTGCTAGCCCCCGGACAGGGGGCTTCACTGAAGCTTTCTTT
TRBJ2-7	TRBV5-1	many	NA	CASSLTWGGGYEQYF	TGCGCCAGCAGCTTGACTTGGGGCGGTGGCTACGAGCAGTACTTC
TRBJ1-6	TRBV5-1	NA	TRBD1	CTSSKGQGGSPLHF	TGCACCAGCAGCAAGGGACAGGGAGGTTCACCACTCCACTTT
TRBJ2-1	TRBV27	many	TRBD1	CASSAGQGNEQFF	TGTGCCAGCAGTGCGGGACAGGGCAATGAGCAGTTCTTC
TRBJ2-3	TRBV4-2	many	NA	CASSQRLADTQYF	TGTGCCAGCAGCCAACGACTTGCAGATACGCAGTATTTT
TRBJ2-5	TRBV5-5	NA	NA	CASSLRADQETQYF	TGTGCCAGCAGCTTGCGGGCAGACCAAGAGACCCAGTACTTC
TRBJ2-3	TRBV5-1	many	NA	CASSRRTSSTDTQYF	TGCGCCAGCAGCCGCAGGACCAGCTCAACAGATACGCAGTATTTT
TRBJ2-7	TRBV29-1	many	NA	CSVEGYREGEQYF	TGCAGCGTTGAGGGTTACAGGGAGGGCGAGCAGTACTTC
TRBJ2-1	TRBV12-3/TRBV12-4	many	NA	CASSFLVYNEQFF	TGTGCCAGCAGTTTTCTAGTCTACAATGAGCAGTTCTTC
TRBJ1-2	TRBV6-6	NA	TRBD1	CASSYAGTGGASDGYTF	TGTGCCAGCAGTTACGCCGGGACAGGGGGCGCGTCGGATGGCTACACCTTC
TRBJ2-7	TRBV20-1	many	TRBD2	CSARIPGLAVSYEQYF	TGCAGTGCTAGGATACCGGGACTAGCGGTCTCCTACGAGCAGTACTTC
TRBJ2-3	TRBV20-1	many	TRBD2	CSARDESGRDTQYF	TGCAGTGCTAGAGATGAAAGCGGGAGGGATACGCAGTATTTT